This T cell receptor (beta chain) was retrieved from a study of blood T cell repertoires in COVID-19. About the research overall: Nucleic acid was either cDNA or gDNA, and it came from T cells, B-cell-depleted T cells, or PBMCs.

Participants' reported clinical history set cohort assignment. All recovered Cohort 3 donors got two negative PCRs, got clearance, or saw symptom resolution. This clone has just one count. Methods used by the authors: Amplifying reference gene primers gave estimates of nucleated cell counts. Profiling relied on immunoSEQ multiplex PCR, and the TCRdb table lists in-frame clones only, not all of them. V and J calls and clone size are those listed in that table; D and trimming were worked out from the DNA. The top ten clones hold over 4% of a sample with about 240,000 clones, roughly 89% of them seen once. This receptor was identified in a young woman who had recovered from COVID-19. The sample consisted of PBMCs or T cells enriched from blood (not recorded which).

The DNA of the CDR3 is TGTGCCAGCAGCCTCTTCCCTTCCGGGACAGACTTCAAAAACATTCAGTACTTC. It codes for CASSLFPSGTDFKNIQYF. This rearrangement joins TRBV7-9 to TRBJ2-4, with 7 bases that match TRBD1. Germline values: CDR1 SEHNR, CDR2 FQNEAQ (reference sequence). With V trimmed by 5 bases and J by 3 bases, 16 bases remained unmatched. The CDR3 runs 18 residues.